These 29 T cell receptor beta chains were sequenced from one sample in a study of Ad26.COV2.S vaccination and SARS-CoV-2 variants. Treatment noted: some 19 received Ad26.COV2.S at low or high dose, single or two shots; several received placebo; per-sample allocation not given. Sampling was done on day 63 after the first vaccine or placebo injection. Method: immunoSEQ multiplex PCR; TCRdb's copy keeps in-frame clones and lacks some. Here the sample spans 350,000 to 500,000 clones, 75% to 95% being singletons. Sequencing used peripheral blood, obtained in a trial of Ad26.COV2.S vaccine versus placebo. All receptors derive from a person aged 18-65 years who received the Ad26.COV2.S COVID-19 vaccine or a placebo.

Details on this clone: At the DNA level, this CDR3 is encoded by other sequences in the same sample as well. The rearrangement joins TRBV4-1 to TRBJ2-7, with TRBD2 matching over 11 bases. V lost 1 base, J lost 3 bases, and 2 bases stayed unmatched. Germline loops: CDR1 MGHRA, CDR2 YSYEKL. The CDR3 extends over 15 amino acids. The CDR3, as DNA: TGCGCCAGCAGCCAAGGGCTAGCGGGAGGCTACGAGCAGTACTTC. Residues: CASSQGLAGGYEQYF.

CDR3 nucleotides: TGTGCCAGCAGCCAAGATGAAGGACCCCTGATGCCCACTGAAGCTTTCTTT. It is translated as CASSQDEGPLMPTEAFF. The chain uses TRBV3-1 (or the pseudogene TRBV3-2) and TRBJ1-1; D gene uncertain. Per germline, CDR1 LGHDT and CDR2 YNNKEL (reference sequence). The CDR3 loop spans 17 amino acids. V was shortened by 0 bases and J by 4 bases, with 18 bases between the two germline ends.

This chain connects TRBV7-3 to TRBJ2-5; D is unclear. V lost 1 base, J lost 1 base, and 22 bases lay in between. The CDR3 contains 19 residues. Germline CDR1 and CDR2: SGHTA and FQGTGA. CDR3 amino acids: CASSLKGRDLKGSQETQYF. Written as DNA, the CDR3 is TGTGCCAGCAGCTTAAAAGGGCGAGACCTGAAGGGAAGCCAAGAGACCCAGTACTTC.

The rearrangement uses TRBV18 and TRBJ1-6, with D unclear. Germline V CDR1 and CDR2: KGHSH, LQKENI. CDR3 size: 16 residues. V lost 3 bases and J lost 0, with 9 bases in between. In DNA, the CDR3 is TGTGCCAGCTCACCCCAGGAGAGCTCCTATAATTCACCCCTCCACTTT. It is translated as CASSPQESSYNSPLHF.

This clone came up a few times. The rearrangement links TRBV6-1 to TRBJ2-7; D is undetermined. The length of the CDR3 is 13 residues. With 1 base removed from V and 6 bases from J, the gap between germline ends came to 10 bases. The V gene's germline CDR1 is MNHNS and CDR2 SASEGT. CDR3 loop: CASSEGSSVEQYF. CDR3 coding DNA: TGTGCCAGCAGTGAAGGGAGTTCGGTCGAGCAGTACTTC.

The chain uses TRBV20-1 and TRBJ1-4, with D tentatively TRBD1 (6 bases). V shed 3 bases and J shed 5 bases, with 16 bases lying between them. Germline assignment: CDR1 DFQATT and CDR2 SNEGSKA (reference sequence). This CDR3 region has 15 residues. Written as DNA, the CDR3 is TGCAGTGCTAGTACTACAGGGCTATTAAATGAAAAACTGTTTTTT. Residues: CSASTTGLLNEKLFF.

This chain connects TRBV18 to TRBJ2-1, with TRBD2 matching 8 bases. This CDR3 has 16 amino acids. V lost 4 bases and J lost 1; bases outside the gene matches: 6. CDR1 is KGHSH, CDR2 LQKENI, per germline. The CDR3 reads CASSHDSGGSYNEQFF. The DNA for the CDR3 is TGTGCCAGCTCACATGACAGCGGGGGATCCTACAATGAGCAGTTCTTC.

The sample holds one count of this clone. The chain is built from TRBV11-3 and TRBJ2-3; 9 bases align to TRBD1. The CDR3 contains 14 residues. Germline CDR1 is SGHNT and CDR2 is YENEEA. Losses at the gene ends were 5 bases for V and 4 bases for J; bases not matched to a gene: 4. The CDR3 nucleotides read TGTGCCAGCAGCCCACAGGGGGCCGCAGATACGCAGTATTTT. Translating it yields CASSPQGAADTQYF. The full variable domain, rest sourced from reference TRBV11-3 and TRBJ2-3, is EAGVVQSPRYKIIEKKQPVAFWCNPISGHNTLYWYLQNLGQGPELLIRYENEEAVDDSQLPKDRFSAERLKGVDSTLKIQPAELGDSAVYLCASSPQGAADTQYFGPGTRLTVL.

As DNA, the CDR3 is TGTGCCTCCCACCGGGACATAGGTGGAGGAATCTCCTACGAGCAGTACTTC. Translating it yields CASHRDIGGGISYEQYF. The genes are TRBV30 and TRBJ2-7, with D maybe TRBD1 (6 bases). CDR3 size: 17 residues. V lost 7 bases and J 0 bases, leaving 25 bases between the germline ends. Germline V gives CDR1 GTSNPN, CDR2 SVGIG (reference sequence).

Regarding this clone: The same CDR3 can be traced to other DNA sequences in this sample. This chain uses TRBV7-2 with TRBJ2-7; D remains ambiguous. V shed 1 base and J shed 0 bases, with 10 bases lying between them. Looked up from germline, CDR1 is SGHTA and CDR2 is FQGNSA. The length of the CDR3 is 15 residues. For the CDR3, the DNA is TGTGCCAGCAGCTTAGGTGCGGCAAGCTCCTACGAGCAGTACTTC. As protein: CASSLGAASSYEQYF.

This chain uses TRBV27 with TRBJ2-2; 11 nucleotides agree with TRBD2. The CDR3 has 17 amino acids. The V gene end was trimmed by 6 bases and the J gene end by 4 bases; junction bases not matched to a gene: 10. Germline-derived CDR1 and CDR2 are MNHEY and SMNVEV (reference sequence). In nucleotides, the CDR3 is TGTGCCAGCAGCTTGCTGCTAGCGGGAGGTCGCACCGGGGAGCTGTTTTTT. It specifies CASSLLLAGGRTGELFF.

J is TRBJ1-3 and V is TRBV28; 7 bases fit TRBD1. The CDR3 extends over 14 amino acids. The ends lost 5 bases at V and 3 bases at J; junction bases unmatched: 4. Germline values: CDR1 MDHEN, CDR2 SYDVKM. The CDR3 region is CASSPGTDGNTIYF. CDR3 DNA: TGTGCCAGCAGTCCAGGGACAGATGGAAACACCATATATTTT. The full variable domain, rest sourced from reference TRBV28 and TRBJ1-3, is DVKVTQSSRYLVKRTGEKVFLECVQDMDHENMFWYRQDPGLGLRLIYFSYDVKMKEKGDIPEGYSVSREKKERFSLILESASTNQTSMYLCASSPGTDGNTIYFGEGSWLTVV.

This clone was observed a single time. The chain couples TRBV15 to TRBJ2-5; the D gene is possibly TRBD2 (6 bases). The CDR3 runs to 16 residues. V lost 2 bases and J 2 bases, leaving 15 bases between the germline ends. Per the germline V gene, CDR1 is LNHNV and CDR2 is YYDKDF (reference sequence). CDR3 sequence (DNA): TGTGCCACCAGCAGAACTATACTAGCCATACAAGAGACCCAGTACTTC. This sequence encodes CATSRTILAIQETQYF.

The chain joins TRBV4-1 to TRBJ1-5; D is undetermined. The CDR3 is 15 amino acids. Germline-derived CDR1 and CDR2 are MGHRA and YSYEKL. The V end lost 2 bases, the J end lost 0 bases, and 8 bases lay between the germline ends. The CDR3 region is CASSQTQSSNQPQHF. CDR3 DNA sequence: TGCGCCAGCAGCCAAACCCAGAGTAGCAATCAGCCCCAGCATTTT.

There are a few counts of this clone. This chain uses TRBV7-9 with TRBJ1-1; unclear D gene. The germline V and J ends were trimmed by 4 bases and 5 bases, with 11 bases remaining between them. There are 13 residues in the CDR3. CDR1 is SEHNR and CDR2 is FQNEAQ in the germline V gene (reference sequence). Here the CDR3 reads CASSSPQTTEAFF. The CDR3 bases are TGTGCCAGCAGCTCCCCACAGACGACTGAAGCTTTCTTT.

The chain joins TRBV27 to TRBJ2-3; D unclear. Germline CDR1 is MNHEY and CDR2 is SMNVEV (reference sequence). V lost 3 bases to trimming and J lost 2 bases, with 12 bases between them. The CDR3 runs 15 residues. The CDR3 spells CASSFGQPYTDTQYF. Written as DNA, the CDR3 is TGTGCCAGCAGTTTCGGGCAGCCCTACACAGATACGCAGTATTTT.

The V call is TRBV29-1, the J call TRBJ2-7; 11 nucleotides agree with TRBD2. Losses at the gene ends were 6 bases for V and 6 bases for J; bases not matched to a gene: 7. There are 13 residues in the CDR3. Per germline, CDR1 SQVTM and CDR2 ANQGSEA. As DNA, the CDR3 is TGCAGCGTAGATAGCGGGAGGGCCTCCGAGCAGTACTTC. Its protein is CSVDSGRASEQYF.

The chain couples TRBV4-1 to TRBJ1-1, with TRBD1 matching over 7 bases. The CDR3 consists of 15 residues. In germline, CDR1 is MGHRA, CDR2 YSYEKL. V lost 3 bases to trimming and J lost 1 base; unmatched junction nucleotides: 5. CDR3 region: CASSQQQGTNTEAFF. The CDR3 bases are TGCGCCAGCAGCCAGCAACAGGGGACGAACACTGAAGCTTTCTTT.

The V call is TRBV7-9, the J call TRBJ2-7, with 7 bases matching TRBD1. CDR1 and CDR2 from the germline V gene are SEHNR and FQNEAQ (reference sequence). The CDR3 is 17 amino acids. The junction had 11 bases not matched to a gene; V was cut back by 1 base and J by 2 bases. The CDR3 sequence is CASSLGGWTGDTYEQYF. The CDR3 coding sequence is TGTGCCAGCAGCTTAGGAGGTTGGACAGGCGACACCTACGAGCAGTACTTC.

This chain joins TRBV7-3 and TRBJ2-3; 8 bases are a match to TRBD2. The CDR3 is 16 amino acids. V trimming: 5 bases; J trimming: 2 bases; junction bases outside the gene matches: 9. CDR1 is SGHTA and CDR2 is FQGTGA in the germline V gene. The CDR3 loop reads CASSSSGLEDTDTQYF. The CDR3 DNA reads TGTGCCAGCAGCAGTTCGGGACTAGAGGACACAGATACGCAGTATTTT.

The chain joins TRBV10-3 to TRBJ2-7, with 7 nucleotides matching TRBD1. V lost 6 bases, J lost 3 bases, and 11 bases stayed unmatched. Germline V CDR1 and CDR2: ENHRY, SYGVKD. The CDR3 consists of 15 residues. The CDR3 DNA sequence: TGTGCCATCAGCCCGGGACAGTCCCTCTTCTACGAGCAGTACTTC. Translation gives CAISPGQSLFYEQYF.

The chain employs TRBV28 and TRBJ2-4, with D perhaps assigned TRBD1 or TRBD2 (5 bases each). Trimming removed 5 bases from V and 8 bases from J, with 22 bases in between. The V gene's germline CDR1 is MDHEN and CDR2 SYDVKM. The CDR3 runs 16 residues. The CDR3 is CASSLRGAVDIYIQYF. CDR3 nucleotides: TGTGCCAGCAGTCTCCGAGGGGCCGTGGATATATACATTCAGTACTTC. Variable domain in full (rest from reference TRBV28 and TRBJ2-4): DVKVTQSSRYLVKRTGEKVFLECVQDMDHENMFWYRQDPGLGLRLIYFSYDVKMKEKGDIPEGYSVSREKKERFSLILESASTNQTSMYLCASSLRGAVDIYIQYFGAGTRLSVL.

This clone appeared a single time. The rearrangement links TRBV4-3 to TRBJ1-1; TRBD1 agrees at 8 bases. After removal of 0 bases from V and 4 bases from J, the junction contained 13 bases not matched to a gene. Looked up from germline, CDR1 is LGHNA and CDR2 is YSLEER. The CDR3 runs to 18 residues. This CDR3 is CASSQEGRAGGLGTEAFF. The CDR3 DNA sequence: TGCGCCAGCAGCCAAGAAGGAAGGGCAGGGGGCCTTGGCACTGAAGCTTTCTTT.

The chain links TRBV12-3 or TRBV12-4 to TRBJ2-7; a weak D match, TRBD2 (5 bases). The CDR3 consists of 13 residues. V was clipped by 3 bases and J by 3 bases, with 9 bases between them. Here the CDR3 reads CASSLTEDYEQYF. The CDR3 nucleotides are TGTGCCAGCAGTTTGACGGAGGACTACGAGCAGTACTTC.

Turning to this clone: Other DNA sequences within the sample encode an identical CDR3. This chain uses TRBV27 with TRBJ2-1, with D possibly matching TRBD2 (5 bases). Looked up from germline, CDR1 is MNHEY and CDR2 is SMNVEV (reference sequence). The CDR3 runs to 12 residues. The V gene lost 2 bases and the J gene lost 10 bases, with 9 bases spanning the gap. The CDR3 here is CASSLPGGEQFF. For the CDR3, the DNA is TGTGCCAGCAGTTTACCGGGCGGGGAGCAGTTCTTC.

The gene calls are TRBV11-2 and TRBJ1-1; D ambiguous. CDR1 SGHAT and CDR2 FQNNGV come from the germline V gene. CDR3 length: 15 amino acids. Deletions cut 0 bases from V and 11 bases from J, with 19 bases between. The CDR3 reads CASSLEKWAGYGAFF. CDR3 bases: TGTGCCAGCAGCTTAGAAAAGTGGGCTGGATACGGCGCTTTCTTT.

CDR3 sequence reads: CASRIRIITGYTEAFF. In DNA, the CDR3 is TGTGCCAGCCGAATACGGATAATAACAGGTTACACTGAAGCTTTCTTT. The J gene is TRBJ1-1, the V gene TRBV28; D possibly corresponds to TRBD1 (5 bases). The germline CDR1 and CDR2 sequences are MDHEN and SYDVKM. The CDR3 extends over 16 amino acids. The ends were cut back, 8 bases at V and 3 bases at J, with 22 bases in the middle.

The chain combines TRBV5-6 with TRBJ2-7; D may be TRBD1 or TRBD2 (5 bases each). Germline V gives CDR1 SGHDT, CDR2 YYEEEE. The CDR3 is 14 amino acids. The germline V and J ends were trimmed by 4 bases and 2 bases, with 13 bases remaining between them. The CDR3: CASSLPGHPYEQYF. The CDR3, as DNA: TGTGCCAGCAGCCTCCCGGGGCATCCCTACGAGCAGTACTTC.

The V call is TRBV28, the J call TRBJ1-2; 12 bases match TRBD1. V gave up 6 bases and J gave up 7 bases; unmatched junction bases: 6. This CDR3 comprises 14 residues. Per the germline V gene, CDR1 is MDHEN and CDR2 is SYDVKM. As DNA, the CDR3 is TGTGCCAGCAGGGACGGGACAGGGGGCTTTGGCTACACCTTC. Protein product: CASRDGTGGFGYTF.